This paragraph reports one T cell receptor beta chain. Treatment in this sample: 15 Gy SBRT to primary tumor, nephrectomy 4 weeks later. The sample originates from a study of radiation and T cells in renal cell carcinoma. The data were produced by immunoSEQ multiplex PCR, yet TCRdb's version contains in-frame clones alone and is incomplete. This table has about 20,000 clones, just over 60% appearing once. The junction had 9 bases not matched to a gene; V was cut back by 3 bases and J by 1 base. The CDR3 consists of 17 residues. Germline CDR1 is MNHNS and CDR2 is SASEGT. This rearrangement joins TRBV6-1 to TRBJ1-5, with 7 nucleotides matching TRBD1. The sequencing used tumor tissue, collected from a patient whose treatment included radiotherapy and nephrectomy. The TCR comes from a woman between 65 and 79 years old with renal cell carcinoma. As DNA, the CDR3 is TGTGCCAGCAGTGAGCAGGGGGTTTGGGGGAGCAATCAGCCCCAGCATTTT. Its translation: CASSEQGVWGSNQPQHF.